The rows below give T cell receptor beta chains drawn from one sample of a study of T cell responses to AZD1222 COVID-19 vaccine. Libraries were prepared by immunoSEQ multiplex PCR; TCRdb keeps only in-frame clonotypes and omits some of them. The sample lists about 150,000 clones, 90% occurring once. Here the sequenced sample was peripheral blood, taken on day 0 of AZD1222 vaccination. These receptors were obtained from an adult in good health. Both conserved end residues are part of each CDR3. The D gene is left open where the match is weak. Not every row has a clone size; where given, it reads once, few, many or a size class.

D gene: -; V gene: TRBV11-2; J gene: TRBJ2-7; clone size: -; CDR3 DNA: TGTGCCAGCAGCCCCGTCTTCCGACCGTCCCCCTCCTACGAGCAGTACTTC; CDR3 protein: CASSPVFRPSPSYEQYF
D gene: TRBD1; V gene: TRBV19; J gene: TRBJ2-7; clone size: -; CDR3 DNA: TGTGCCAGTAGTATTTCGGGGACAGGGTACGACGAGCAGTACTTC; CDR3 protein: CASSISGTGYDEQYF
D gene: -; V gene: TRBV5-1; J gene: TRBJ1-3; clone size: -; CDR3 DNA: TGCGCCAGCAGCCTACAGACTGGAAACACCATATATTTT; CDR3 protein: CASSLQTGNTIYF
D gene: TRBD1; V gene: TRBV7-2; J gene: TRBJ1-2; clone size: -; CDR3 DNA: TGTGCCAGCAGCGCGGGACAGGGAAGAGGCTACACCTTC; CDR3 protein: CASSAGQGRGYTF
D gene: -; V gene: TRBV7-9; J gene: TRBJ2-3; clone size: -; CDR3 DNA: TGTGCCAGCAGCTCTACACCAGATACGCAGTATTTT; CDR3 protein: CASSSTPDTQYF
D gene: -; V gene: TRBV12-3/TRBV12-4; J gene: TRBJ1-1; clone size: once; CDR3 DNA: TGTGCCAGCAGTTTATATTCGGACACTGAAGCTTTCTTT; CDR3 protein: CASSLYSDTEAFF
D gene: TRBD1; V gene: TRBV12-3/TRBV12-4; J gene: TRBJ1-2; clone size: -; CDR3 DNA: TGTGCCAGCAGGTCCACAGGGGCCAGTGGCTACACCTTC; CDR3 protein: CASRSTGASGYTF
D gene: -; V gene: TRBV7-8; J gene: TRBJ2-1; clone size: -; CDR3 DNA: TGTGCCAGCAGCCGAGGGGGGGCGGTTAGCGGGCCCAGCAATGAGCAGTTCTTC; CDR3 protein: CASSRGGAVSGPSNEQFF
D gene: TRBD2; V gene: TRBV7-3; J gene: TRBJ2-7; clone size: -; CDR3 DNA: TGTGCCAGCAGCTCGAACCCGACTAGCGGGAGTTTCGAGCAGTACTTC; CDR3 protein: CASSSNPTSGSFEQYF
D gene: -; V gene: TRBV3-1/TRBV3-2; J gene: TRBJ1-5; clone size: few; CDR3 DNA: TGTGCCAGCAGCCAAGATATTCATCAGCCCCAGCATTTT; CDR3 protein: CASSQDIHQPQHF
D gene: -; V gene: TRBV7-3; J gene: TRBJ1-1; clone size: -; CDR3 DNA: TGTGCCAGCAGCTTACTAGGGGACACTGAAGCTTTCTTT; CDR3 protein: CASSLLGDTEAFF
D gene: -; V gene: TRBV19; J gene: TRBJ2-3; clone size: -; CDR3 DNA: TGTGCCAGTGGCTTGGGGGGGCCCCCGACAGATACGCAGTATTTT; CDR3 protein: CASGLGGPPTDTQYF
D gene: -; V gene: TRBV29-1; J gene: TRBJ1-1; clone size: -; CDR3 DNA: TGCAGCGTCCCGGGCGTGGGGGGCCGCTCCTCGAACACTGAAGCTTTCTTT; CDR3 protein: CSVPGVGGRSSNTEAFF
D gene: TRBD1; V gene: TRBV25-1; J gene: TRBJ2-5; clone size: few; CDR3 DNA: TGTGCCAGCAGCCCGGTGAGAGGGGGCGAAGAGACCCAGTACTTC; CDR3 protein: CASSPVRGGEETQYF
D gene: -; V gene: TRBV7-2; J gene: TRBJ1-1; clone size: -; CDR3 DNA: TGTGCCAGCAGCTTGACGGTGAACACTGAAGCTTTCTTT; CDR3 protein: CASSLTVNTEAFF
D gene: TRBD1; V gene: TRBV5-1; J gene: TRBJ1-2; clone size: -; CDR3 DNA: TGCGCCAGCAGCTCCCCGGGACAGGGGCTTCAATCCTATGGCTACACCTTC; CDR3 protein: CASSSPGQGLQSYGYTF
D gene: TRBD1; V gene: TRBV7-6; J gene: TRBJ1-6; clone size: -; CDR3 DNA: TGTGCCAGCAGCTTAGCCGGGACAGGGGGCTCCCTGGTTAATTCACCCCTCCACTTT; CDR3 protein: CASSLAGTGGSLVNSPLHF
D gene: TRBD1; V gene: TRBV7-2; J gene: TRBJ2-5; clone size: -; CDR3 DNA: TGTGCCAGCAGCTTCCGCCGGGACAGGTTTTCAGAGACCCAGTACTTC; CDR3 protein: CASSFRRDRFSETQYF
D gene: -; V gene: TRBV30; J gene: TRBJ1-2; clone size: -; CDR3 DNA: TGTGCCTGGGAGCTGAAGGCCGGGACGCAATATGGCTACACCTTC; CDR3 protein: CAWELKAGTQYGYTF
D gene: -; V gene: TRBV10-1; J gene: TRBJ2-3; clone size: -; CDR3 DNA: TGCGCCAGCAGTGAGTCGGTTGGGGGACGAAATACGCAGTATTTT; CDR3 protein: CASSESVGGRNTQYF
D gene: -; V gene: TRBV5-1; J gene: TRBJ1-3; clone size: -; CDR3 DNA: TGCGCCAGCAGCTTAGGGGTATCGGGAAACACCATATATTTT; CDR3 protein: CASSLGVSGNTIYF
D gene: -; V gene: TRBV24-1; J gene: TRBJ2-1; clone size: -; CDR3 DNA: TGTGCCACCAGTGATCCGCGGACAGTCTACAATGAGCAGTTCTTC; CDR3 protein: CATSDPRTVYNEQFF
D gene: -; V gene: TRBV7-9; J gene: TRBJ1-2; clone size: -; CDR3 DNA: TGTGCCAGCAGCTTAGACAGTCTCTTCTATGGCTACACCTTC; CDR3 protein: CASSLDSLFYGYTF
D gene: -; V gene: TRBV3-1/TRBV3-2; J gene: TRBJ1-5; clone size: -; CDR3 DNA: TGTGCCAGCAGCCAAGATCTGAAGGCAGGCCAGCCCCAGCATTTT; CDR3 protein: CASSQDLKAGQPQHF
D gene: -; V gene: TRBV4-1; J gene: TRBJ1-1; clone size: -; CDR3 DNA: TGCGCCAGCAGCCAAGGAGGCAGGGTATATACTGAAGCTTTCTTT; CDR3 protein: CASSQGGRVYTEAFF
D gene: -; V gene: TRBV7-2; J gene: TRBJ1-5; clone size: once; CDR3 DNA: TGTGCCAGCAGCTCCCACCGGGGGAATCAGCCCCAGCATTTT; CDR3 protein: CASSSHRGNQPQHF
D gene: -; V gene: TRBV5-5; J gene: TRBJ2-1; clone size: -; CDR3 DNA: TGTGCCAGCAGCTACGGGACCCTGGGGGCCAATGAGCAGTTCTTC; CDR3 protein: CASSYGTLGANEQFF
D gene: TRBD1; V gene: TRBV5-1; J gene: TRBJ1-6; clone size: -; CDR3 DNA: TGCGCCAGCAGCTTTAACCCCGGACAGGGATCCGGGTCACCCCTCCACTTT; CDR3 protein: CASSFNPGQGSGSPLHF
D gene: TRBD1; V gene: TRBV27; J gene: TRBJ2-1; clone size: -; CDR3 DNA: TGTGCCAGCAGTTCCCAGGACAGGGAATCCTACAATGAGCAGTTCTTC; CDR3 protein: CASSSQDRESYNEQFF
D gene: -; V gene: TRBV6-5; J gene: TRBJ1-4; clone size: -; CDR3 DNA: TGTGCCAGCGGACAGCCTGCAACTAATGAAAAACTGTTTTTT; CDR3 protein: CASGQPATNEKLFF
D gene: -; V gene: TRBV7-2; J gene: TRBJ2-1; clone size: once; CDR3 DNA: TGTGCCAGCAGCTTAGACTCCTACAATGAGCAGTTCTTC; CDR3 protein: CASSLDSYNEQFF
D gene: -; V gene: TRBV6-1; J gene: TRBJ1-3; clone size: -; CDR3 DNA: TGTGCCAGCAGTGAATTTATAGGACCCCGATCGACGAGCTCTGGAAACACCATATATTTT; CDR3 protein: CASSEFIGPRSTSSGNTIYF
D gene: -; V gene: TRBV28; J gene: TRBJ1-1; clone size: -; CDR3 DNA: TGTGCCAGCAGTTTGATAGGGGGGCGTGAAGCTTTCTTT; CDR3 protein: CASSLIGGREAFF
D gene: TRBD1; V gene: TRBV20-1; J gene: TRBJ1-1; clone size: -; CDR3 DNA: TGCAGTGCTAGTCCAGACAGGGTCAACACTGAAGCTTTCTTT; CDR3 protein: CSASPDRVNTEAFF
D gene: -; V gene: TRBV7-8; J gene: TRBJ2-1; clone size: -; CDR3 DNA: TGTGCCAGCAGCGGCCGGGACCCCCACAATGAGCAGTTCTTC; CDR3 protein: CASSGRDPHNEQFF
D gene: -; V gene: TRBV6-5; J gene: TRBJ1-3; clone size: -; CDR3 DNA: TGTGCCAGCCTGGAGAGCTCTGGAAACACCATATATTTT; CDR3 protein: CASLESSGNTIYF
D gene: -; V gene: TRBV30; J gene: TRBJ1-1; clone size: -; CDR3 DNA: TGTGCCTGGAGTGTAGGGGTACCTGGTGAAGCTTTCTTT; CDR3 protein: CAWSVGVPGEAFF
D gene: TRBD2; V gene: TRBV7-9; J gene: TRBJ2-7; clone size: -; CDR3 DNA: TGTGCCAGCAGCCCTAGCCTGACTAGCGGCAACTACGAGCAGTACTTC; CDR3 protein: CASSPSLTSGNYEQYF
D gene: TRBD1; V gene: TRBV7-9; J gene: TRBJ2-2; clone size: -; CDR3 DNA: TGTGCCAGCAGCTTAGGACAGGGGGCTCTCACCGGGGAGCTGTTTTTT; CDR3 protein: CASSLGQGALTGELFF
D gene: TRBD2; V gene: TRBV19; J gene: TRBJ2-3; clone size: -; CDR3 DNA: TGTGCCAGTAGGGCTAGCGGGAGGGGGGATACGCAGTATTTT; CDR3 protein: CASRASGRGDTQYF
D gene: TRBD1; V gene: TRBV4-1; J gene: TRBJ2-7; clone size: once; CDR3 DNA: TGCGCCAGCAGCCAAGATCTTTGGGGCAAGACAGGGGGTAGGTACGAGCAGTACTTC; CDR3 protein: CASSQDLWGKTGGRYEQYF
D gene: -; V gene: TRBV24-1; J gene: TRBJ2-1; clone size: -; CDR3 DNA: TGTGCCACCAGTGACGCCGGGACGGCCTACAATGAGCAGTTCTTC; CDR3 protein: CATSDAGTAYNEQFF
D gene: -; V gene: TRBV6-2/TRBV6-3; J gene: TRBJ2-7; clone size: -; CDR3 DNA: TGTGCCAGCAGTCGAGAGAGCTCCTACGAGCAGTACTTC; CDR3 protein: CASSRESSYEQYF
D gene: TRBD2; V gene: TRBV9; J gene: TRBJ2-5; clone size: -; CDR3 DNA: TGTGCCAGCAGCACCCGGGGAGGGTTCGGAGTTCGGGAGACCCAGTACTTC; CDR3 protein: CASSTRGGFGVRETQYF
D gene: -; V gene: TRBV9; J gene: TRBJ1-4; clone size: -; CDR3 DNA: TGTGCCAGCAGCCTCCAGGGTTATAATGAAAAACTGTTTTTT; CDR3 protein: CASSLQGYNEKLFF